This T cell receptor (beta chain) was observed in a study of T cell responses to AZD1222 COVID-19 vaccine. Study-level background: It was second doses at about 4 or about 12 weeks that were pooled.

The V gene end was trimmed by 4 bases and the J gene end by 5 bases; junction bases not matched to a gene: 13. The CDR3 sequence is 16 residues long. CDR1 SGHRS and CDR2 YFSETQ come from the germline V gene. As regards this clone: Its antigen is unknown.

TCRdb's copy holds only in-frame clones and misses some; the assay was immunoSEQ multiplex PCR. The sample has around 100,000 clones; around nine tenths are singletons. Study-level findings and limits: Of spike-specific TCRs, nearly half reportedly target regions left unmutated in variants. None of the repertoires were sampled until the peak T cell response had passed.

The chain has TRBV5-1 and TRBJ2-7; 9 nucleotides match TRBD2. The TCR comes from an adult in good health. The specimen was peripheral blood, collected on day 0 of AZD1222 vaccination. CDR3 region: CASSPSSLAGPHEQYF. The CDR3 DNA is TGCGCCAGCAGCCCATCGTCCCTAGCGGGACCCCACGAGCAGTACTTC.